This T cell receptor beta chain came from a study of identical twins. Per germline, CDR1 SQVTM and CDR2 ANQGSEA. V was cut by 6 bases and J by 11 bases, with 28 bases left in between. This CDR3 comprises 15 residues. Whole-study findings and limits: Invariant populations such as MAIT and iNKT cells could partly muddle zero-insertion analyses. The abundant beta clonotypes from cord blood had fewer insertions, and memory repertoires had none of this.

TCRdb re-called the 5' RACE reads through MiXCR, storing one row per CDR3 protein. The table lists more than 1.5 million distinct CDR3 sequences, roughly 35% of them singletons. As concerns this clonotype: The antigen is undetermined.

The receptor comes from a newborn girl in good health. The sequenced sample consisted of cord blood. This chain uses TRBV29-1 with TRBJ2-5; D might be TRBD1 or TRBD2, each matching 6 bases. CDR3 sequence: CSVYSRGPSYNEQYF. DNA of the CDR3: TGCAGCGTATACAGCCGGGGGCCCAGCTACAATGAGCAGTACTTC.